Listed below are T cell receptor beta chains from one sample, sequenced in a study of cytomegalovirus exposure and HLA in healthy donors. The table came from immunoSEQ multiplex PCR; TCRdb's copy has only in-frame clones and leaves some out. The sample shows about 190,000 clones, roughly four fifths of them seen only once. The material sequenced was PBMCs. The source of these receptors is a man in his fifties or sixties in good health and CMV-seronegative. Each CDR3 is given with its conserved first and last residue. D genes are given only for firm matches. Part of the rows lack a size; the others show once, few, many or a class for expanded clones.

D gene	V gene	clone size	J gene	CDR3 DNA	CDR3 protein
NA	TRBV9	NA	TRBJ2-7	TGTGCCAGCAGTCGAGCCCGGGACTCCCCCTACGAGCAGTACTTC	CASSRARDSPYEQYF
NA	TRBV6-1	NA	TRBJ2-5	TGTGCCAGCAGTGAACCGGAGACCCAGTACTTC	CASSEPETQYF
NA	TRBV5-5	NA	TRBJ2-6	TGTGCCAGCAGCTTGTCTATCTCTGGGGCCAACGTCCTGACTTTC	CASSLSISGANVLTF
TRBD2	TRBV7-6	NA	TRBJ2-4	TGTGCCAGCAGCTTAGCGCCAGCGGGGGGACGAGCCAAAAACATTCAGTACTTC	CASSLAPAGGRAKNIQYF
TRBD1	TRBV14	NA	TRBJ2-5	TGTGCCAGCAGCCGAGACAGGGGGAAAGAGACCCAGTACTTC	CASSRDRGKETQYF
NA	TRBV19	NA	TRBJ2-1	TGTGCCAGTAGTGGAGGTACTTGGGAACGCAATGAGCAGTTCTTC	CASSGGTWERNEQFF
NA	TRBV5-4	NA	TRBJ2-5	TGTGCCAGCAGCTCTATGGGGGCAGAGACCCAGTACTTC	CASSSMGAETQYF
NA	TRBV15	NA	TRBJ1-6	TGTGCCACCAACACGGACACTTGGAATTCACCCCTCCACTTT	CATNTDTWNSPLHF
TRBD2	TRBV5-1	NA	TRBJ2-1	TGCGCCAGCAGCGTGGGGACTAGCGGGGGCTACAATGAGCAGTTCTTC	CASSVGTSGGYNEQFF
TRBD1	TRBV4-3	NA	TRBJ1-2	TGCGCCAGCAGCCAAGGAGGGGGCAGCACCCATGGCTACACCTTC	CASSQGGGSTHGYTF
TRBD2	TRBV7-2	NA	TRBJ2-2	TGTGCCAGCAGCCAGCAGGCTAGCGGGAATGGGGAGCTGTTTTTT	CASSQQASGNGELFF
TRBD1	TRBV27	NA	TRBJ2-7	TGTGCCAGCAGTCGAACAGGGGTTCGTGCCTTC	CASSRTGVRAF
TRBD1	TRBV6-5	NA	TRBJ2-7	TGTGCCAGCAGTTACTCGAAACAGGGGCCAACCTACGAGCAGTACTTC	CASSYSKQGPTYEQYF
TRBD1	TRBV6-6	NA	TRBJ1-6	TGTGCCAGCAGTTACTTCGACAGGGGAGATTTCCACTTT	CASSYFDRGDFHF
NA	TRBV28	NA	TRBJ1-1	TGTGCCAGCATTAAGGGAGGCACTGAAGCTTTCTTT	CASIKGGTEAFF
NA	TRBV7-6	NA	TRBJ2-5	TGTGCCAGCAGCTTAGGGCCGGGTGGGGAGACCCAGTACTTC	CASSLGPGGETQYF
NA	TRBV6-1	once	TRBJ2-7	TGTGCCAGCACCTTGAGGACTCCGAGCTCCTACGAGCAGTACTTC	CASTLRTPSSYEQYF
NA	TRBV29-1	few	TRBJ2-5	TGCAGCGTCCTCCCGGGAGAGACCCAGTACTTC	CSVLPGETQYF
TRBD2	TRBV18	NA	TRBJ2-1	TGTGCCAGCTCACATACTAGCGGGGGGGCCAGGAACAATGAGCAGTTCTTC	CASSHTSGGARNNEQFF
TRBD1	TRBV7-8	few	TRBJ2-7	TGTGCCAGCAGCCGCTCAGGGGGCGAGCAGTACTTC	CASSRSGGEQYF
NA	TRBV9	NA	TRBJ2-7	TGTGCCAGCAGCCCCAGAGGGGCGGGGGCCACCTACGAGCAGTACTTC	CASSPRGAGATYEQYF
NA	TRBV5-1	once	TRBJ1-3	TGCGCCAGCAGCTTGGCCGGGGGGGTGAACGGAAACACCATATATTTT	CASSLAGGVNGNTIYF
TRBD2	TRBV6-5	NA	TRBJ2-7	TGTGCCACCCGTCTAGCGGGTAAGACCTACGAGCAGTACTTC	CATRLAGKTYEQYF
NA	TRBV7-8	NA	TRBJ2-7	TGTGCCAGCAGCTTAGCGAGGGCGCCCAGCGAGCAGTACTTC	CASSLARAPSEQYF
TRBD1	TRBV7-2	NA	TRBJ1-5	TGTGCCAGCAGCTTCGGACAGGGGCAAAATCAGCCCCAGCATTTT	CASSFGQGQNQPQHF
NA	TRBV18	NA	TRBJ2-4	TGTGCCAGCTCACTAGCAGGGGAGTACATTCAGTACTTC	CASSLAGEYIQYF
TRBD1	TRBV28	NA	TRBJ2-7	TGTGCCAGCAGTTTGAGGACAGGGCCCCACGAGCAGTACTTC	CASSLRTGPHEQYF
TRBD2	TRBV27	NA	TRBJ2-1	TGTGCCAGCAGTCCCTCGGGACTAGCGGGAGGATGGTTCTTC	CASSPSGLAGGWFF
NA	TRBV11-2	NA	TRBJ1-1	TGTGCCAGCAGCTCAAGCTACAGGGTCATGAACACTGAAGCTTTCTTT	CASSSSYRVMNTEAFF
TRBD1	TRBV5-1	NA	TRBJ1-1	TGCGCCAGCAAAGCAGGGGGGAACACTGAAGCTTTCTTT	CASKAGGNTEAFF
NA	TRBV7-2	NA	TRBJ2-5	TGTGCCAGCAGCCATTATGTCGAGGAGACCCAGTACTTC	CASSHYVEETQYF
NA	TRBV5-1	NA	TRBJ2-2	TGCGCCAGCAGCTCCATGCGGACAGTGCGACCCGGGGAGCTGTTTTTT	CASSSMRTVRPGELFF
TRBD1	TRBV7-3	NA	TRBJ1-1	TGTGCCAGCAGCTCCACGGGACAGATGAACACTGAAGCTTTCTTT	CASSSTGQMNTEAFF
NA	TRBV7-9	NA	TRBJ2-4	TGTGCCAGCAGCTTAGGTAAAGAGGCCATTCAGTACTTC	CASSLGKEAIQYF
NA	TRBV7-6	once	TRBJ2-7	TGTGCCAGCAGCTTAGTACCCCGACAGAGTGTCCTAACCTACGAGCAGTACTTC	CASSLVPRQSVLTYEQYF
NA	TRBV19	NA	TRBJ2-3	TGTGCCAGTAGTATATCGGCGGCAGATACGCAGTATTTT	CASSISAADTQYF
NA	TRBV5-1	NA	TRBJ1-2	TGCGCCAGCAGCTTGTCGGGGATCTATGGCTACACCTTC	CASSLSGIYGYTF
NA	TRBV10-3	few	TRBJ2-1	TGTGCCATCGGCGGACTTGACAATGAGCAGTTCTTC	CAIGGLDNEQFF
NA	TRBV29-1	few	TRBJ1-4	TGCAGCGTCGCCGGTCAGGGAAATGAAAAACTGTTTTTT	CSVAGQGNEKLFF
NA	TRBV7-6	NA	TRBJ2-7	TGTGCCAGCAGCCCCGGGGAGGCGGCCGAGCAGTACTTC	CASSPGEAAEQYF
TRBD1	TRBV6-4	NA	TRBJ1-2	TGTGCCAGCAGCCCGAACAGGGGGCGGCCTAAGTATGGCTACACCTTC	CASSPNRGRPKYGYTF
NA	TRBV6-5	NA	TRBJ2-5	TGTGCCAGCAGCCGGGGACTGGGGTACCAAGAGACCCAGTACTTC	CASSRGLGYQETQYF
TRBD2	TRBV19	once	TRBJ2-1	TGTGCCAGTAGTATACGGGAAGCGGGAGGGGGTGAGCAGTTCTTC	CASSIREAGGGEQFF
NA	TRBV11-2	NA	TRBJ1-6	TGTGCCAGCAGCCCTGCGGGGTTATATAATTCACCCCTCCACTTT	CASSPAGLYNSPLHF
NA	TRBV7-2	NA	TRBJ1-4	TGTGCCAGCAGCTTAGAAGTGGAGCGGAAACTGTTTTTT	CASSLEVERKLFF
NA	TRBV5-1	NA	TRBJ2-6	TGCGCCAGCAGCTTGGGACTCGCGAGCTCTGGGGCCAACGTCCTGACTTTC	CASSLGLASSGANVLTF
NA	TRBV5-1	NA	TRBJ2-7	TGCGCCAGCAAGGGGGAATCCTACGAGCAGTACTTC	CASKGESYEQYF
TRBD1	TRBV7-3	NA	TRBJ2-7	TGTGCCAGCAGCCCTAGGGACAGTCCCTCCTACGAGCAGTACTTC	CASSPRDSPSYEQYF
TRBD2	TRBV5-5	NA	TRBJ2-3	TGTGCCAGCAGCTTGGAAGCTAGCGGGAGTGTCACAGATACGCAGTATTTT	CASSLEASGSVTDTQYF
TRBD1	TRBV6-1	NA	TRBJ1-4	TGTGCCAGCAGTGAATGGACAGGAGATGAAAAACTGTTTTTT	CASSEWTGDEKLFF
NA	TRBV4-3	NA	TRBJ1-1	TGCGCCAGCAGCCAAGTCACCACAGGGAGACGGACTGAAGCTTTCTTT	CASSQVTTGRRTEAFF
TRBD2	TRBV7-2	NA	TRBJ2-3	TGTGCCAGCAGCCAGCAGCGGGGAGAGATAACAGATACGCAGTATTTT	CASSQQRGEITDTQYF
TRBD1	TRBV7-2	NA	TRBJ1-1	TGTGCCAGCAGCCGGACAGGGGGGGTCACTGAAGCTTTCTTT	CASSRTGGVTEAFF
NA	TRBV7-7	few	TRBJ2-1	TGTGCTAGCAGCTTATCTGGGGGGCAGGGGGATCACAATGAGCAGTTCTTC	CASSLSGGQGDHNEQFF
NA	TRBV9	NA	TRBJ2-5	TGTGCCAGCAGCCCTCAGGTTGGCCAAGAGACCCAGTACTTC	CASSPQVGQETQYF
NA	TRBV10-3	few	TRBJ1-1	TGTGCCATCAGTGGGGGACATGGGACTGAAGCTTTCTTT	CAISGGHGTEAFF
NA	TRBV27	NA	TRBJ1-4	TGTGCCAGCAGCCCCCGGTTTAGTGAAAAACTGTTTTTT	CASSPRFSEKLFF
TRBD1	TRBV19	NA	TRBJ1-2	TGTGCCAGTAGTCCGGGACAGGGGCTCTCTGGCTACACCTTC	CASSPGQGLSGYTF
TRBD1	TRBV5-1	once	TRBJ1-3	TGCGCCAGCAGCAAAGACAGGGTCACTGGAAACACCATATATTTT	CASSKDRVTGNTIYF
NA	TRBV30	few	TRBJ1-1	TGTGCCTGGAAGCGGGGACTAATGAACACTGAAGCTTTCTTT	CAWKRGLMNTEAFF